The clone carrying this T cell receptor beta chain was seen more than once but under ten times. The sample originates from a study of T-cell memory formation after mild COVID-19. TCRdb analysed the 5' RACE reads with MiXCR anew, one entry per CDR3 protein. The sample comprises hundreds of thousands of distinct CDR3 sequences, about a quarter of which are singletons, and around 13% rests with the top ten. CDR3 size: 15 residues. The V end was cut by 6 bases, the J end by 6 bases, with 20 bases between. The germline V gene encodes CDR1 LNHDA and CDR2 SQIVND (reference sequence). The source of this sequence is an adult woman who had mild COVID-19 (a few samples of this study predate the infection). Cell type and time point are not known. This chain uses TRBV19 with TRBJ1-2; tentatively, D is TRBD1 (5 bases). Material for sequencing was PBMCs or a T cell subset sorted from them (not recorded which). The CDR3 region has the DNA TGTGCCAGTAGCATCATTAGGGGAAGGGAGGATGGCTACACCTTC. Protein product: CASSIIRGREDGYTF.